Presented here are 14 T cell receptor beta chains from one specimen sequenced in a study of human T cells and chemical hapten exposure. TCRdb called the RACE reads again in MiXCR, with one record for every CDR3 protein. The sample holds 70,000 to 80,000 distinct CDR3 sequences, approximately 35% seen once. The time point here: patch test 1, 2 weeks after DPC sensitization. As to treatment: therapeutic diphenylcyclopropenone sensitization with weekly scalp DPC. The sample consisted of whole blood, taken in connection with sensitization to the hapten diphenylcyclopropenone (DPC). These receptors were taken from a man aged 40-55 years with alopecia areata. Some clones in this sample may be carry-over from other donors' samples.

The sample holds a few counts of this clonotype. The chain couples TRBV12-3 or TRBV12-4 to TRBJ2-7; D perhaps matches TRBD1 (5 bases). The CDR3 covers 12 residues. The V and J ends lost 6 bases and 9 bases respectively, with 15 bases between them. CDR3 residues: CASSHDRYRQYF. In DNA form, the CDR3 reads TGTGCCAGCAGCCACGACAGATACAGGCAGTACTTC.

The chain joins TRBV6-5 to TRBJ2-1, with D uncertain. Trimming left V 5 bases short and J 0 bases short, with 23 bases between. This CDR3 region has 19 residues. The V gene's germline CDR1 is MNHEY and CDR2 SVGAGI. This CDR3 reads CASSTLRPVGGRSYNEQFF. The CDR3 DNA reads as TGTGCCAGCAGTACCCTTCGCCCGGTGGGCGGACGCTCCTACAATGAGCAGTTCTTC.

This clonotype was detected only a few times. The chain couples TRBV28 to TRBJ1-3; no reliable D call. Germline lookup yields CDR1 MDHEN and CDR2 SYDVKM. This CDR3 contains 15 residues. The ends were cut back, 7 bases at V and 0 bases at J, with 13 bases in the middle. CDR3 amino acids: CASTTFPGSGNTIYF. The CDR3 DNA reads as TGTGCCAGCACTACATTTCCGGGCTCTGGAAACACCATATATTTT.

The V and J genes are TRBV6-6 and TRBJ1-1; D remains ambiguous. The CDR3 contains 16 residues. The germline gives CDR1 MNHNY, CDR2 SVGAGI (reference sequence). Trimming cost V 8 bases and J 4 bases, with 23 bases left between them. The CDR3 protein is CASQVGQGREGTEAFF. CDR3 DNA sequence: TGTGCCAGCCAGGTCGGTCAAGGACGTGAGGGCACTGAAGCTTTCTTT.

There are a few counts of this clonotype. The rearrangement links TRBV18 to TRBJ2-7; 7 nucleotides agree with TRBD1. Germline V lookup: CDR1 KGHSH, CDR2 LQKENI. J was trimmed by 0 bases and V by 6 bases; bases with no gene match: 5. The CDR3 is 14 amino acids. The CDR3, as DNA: TGTGCCAGCTCTCCCCGGGACAGCTCCTACGAGCAGTACTTC. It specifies CASSPRDSSYEQYF. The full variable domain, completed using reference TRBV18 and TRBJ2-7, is NAGVMQNPRHLVRRRGQEARLRCSPMKGHSHVYWYRQLPEEGLKFMVYLQKENIIDESGMPKERFSAEFPKEGPSILRIQQVVRGDSAAYFCASSPRDSSYEQYFGPGTRLTVT.

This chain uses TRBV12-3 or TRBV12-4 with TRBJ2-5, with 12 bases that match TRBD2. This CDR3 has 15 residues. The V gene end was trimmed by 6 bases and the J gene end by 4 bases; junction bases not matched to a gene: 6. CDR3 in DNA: TGTGCCAGCAGCCCGACTAGCGGGAGTATAGAGACCCAGTACTTC. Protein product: CASSPTSGSIETQYF.

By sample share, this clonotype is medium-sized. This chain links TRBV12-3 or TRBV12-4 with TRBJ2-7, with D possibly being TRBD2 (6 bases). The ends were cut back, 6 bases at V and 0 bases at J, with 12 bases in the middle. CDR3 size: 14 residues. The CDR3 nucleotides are TGTGCCAGCAGCGTAGCGGAACTCTCCTACGAGCAGTACTTC. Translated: CASSVAELSYEQYF.

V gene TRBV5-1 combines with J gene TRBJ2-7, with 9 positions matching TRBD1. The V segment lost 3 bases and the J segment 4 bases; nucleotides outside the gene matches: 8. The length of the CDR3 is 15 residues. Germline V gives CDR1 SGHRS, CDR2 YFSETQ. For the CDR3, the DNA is TGCGCCAGCAGCTCCCGAAGAGACAGGGGGTACGAGCAGTACTTC. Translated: CASSSRRDRGYEQYF.

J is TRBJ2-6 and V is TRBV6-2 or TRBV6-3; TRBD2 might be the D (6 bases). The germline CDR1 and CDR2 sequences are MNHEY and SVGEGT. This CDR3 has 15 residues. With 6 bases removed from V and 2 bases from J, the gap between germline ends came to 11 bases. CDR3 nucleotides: TGTGCCAGCAGAAACGGGGGTACTGGGGCCAACGTCCTGACTTTC. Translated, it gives CASRNGGTGANVLTF.

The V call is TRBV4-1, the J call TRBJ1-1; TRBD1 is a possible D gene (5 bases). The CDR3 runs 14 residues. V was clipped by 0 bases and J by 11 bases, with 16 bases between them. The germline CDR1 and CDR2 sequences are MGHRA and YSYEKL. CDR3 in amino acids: CASSQDQGLVLAFF. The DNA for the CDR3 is TGCGCCAGCAGCCAAGACCAGGGTTTAGTATTGGCTTTCTTT.

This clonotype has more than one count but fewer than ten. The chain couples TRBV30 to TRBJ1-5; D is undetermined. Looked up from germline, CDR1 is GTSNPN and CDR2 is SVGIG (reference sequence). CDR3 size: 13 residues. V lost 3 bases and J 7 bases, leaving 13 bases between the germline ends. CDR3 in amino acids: CAWSPRSGQPQHF. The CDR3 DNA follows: TGTGCCTGGAGCCCAAGGTCGGGGCAGCCCCAGCATTTT.

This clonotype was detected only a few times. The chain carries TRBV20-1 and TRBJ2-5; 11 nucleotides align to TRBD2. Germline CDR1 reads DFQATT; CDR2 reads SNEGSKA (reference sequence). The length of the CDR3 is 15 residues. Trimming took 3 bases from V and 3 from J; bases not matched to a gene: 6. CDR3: CSARQLGLAEETQYF. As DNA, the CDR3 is TGCAGTGCTAGGCAGTTGGGACTAGCGGAAGAGACCCAGTACTTC.

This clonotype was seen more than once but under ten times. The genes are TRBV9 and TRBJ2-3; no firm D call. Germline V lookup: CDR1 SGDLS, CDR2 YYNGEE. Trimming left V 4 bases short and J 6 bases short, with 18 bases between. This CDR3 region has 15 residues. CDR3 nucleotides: TGTGCCAGCAGCCTCGACGGGCATCCCCAGGATACGCAGTATTTT. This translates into CASSLDGHPQDTQYF.

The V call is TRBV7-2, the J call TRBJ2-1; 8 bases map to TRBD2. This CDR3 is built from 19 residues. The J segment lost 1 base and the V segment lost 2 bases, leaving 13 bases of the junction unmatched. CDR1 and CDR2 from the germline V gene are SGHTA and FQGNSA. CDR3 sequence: CASSLTGTRGPRSYNEQFF. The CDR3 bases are TGTGCCAGCAGCTTAACCGGGACTAGGGGTCCGCGGTCCTACAATGAGCAGTTCTTC.